This TCR beta chain comes out of a study of CD8+ T cells in alopecia areata. Study background: Treatment with tofacitinib (6 to 18 months) was followed by 6 months off drug.

The sample's treatment: oral pan-JAK inhibitor, 5-10 mg twice daily. Study-level points and caveats: Mice showed clearer TCR sharing than patients did, a gap that was possibly HLA-related.

This clone came up a few times. Its antigen is not known. The CDR3 runs to 14 residues. Germline V gene sequence: CDR1 SGHTA, CDR2 FQGNSA. V gave up 7 bases and J gave up 4 bases; unmatched junction bases: 5. RNA extraction was followed by reverse transcription into cDNA, which acted as the sequencing template. TCRdb keeps only in-frame clones here, not all; method: immunoSEQ multiplex PCR. The sample has about 220,000 clones; about 58% are singletons. The V call is TRBV7-2, the J call TRBJ2-7; 12 nucleotides align to TRBD2. Source: CD4+ T cells sorted from blood, taken at week 4, from a patient treated with tofacitinib. This receptor was identified in a human donor with alopecia areata. The CDR3 is CASTILAGGYEQYF. The CDR3 DNA follows: TGTGCCAGCACCATACTAGCGGGGGGTTACGAGCAGTACTTC.